The clone carrying this TCR beta chain was observed many times. TCRdb called the reads again in MiXCR, with one record for every CDR3 protein. The profile shows 60,000 to 75,000 distinct CDR3 sequences, 4% of them singletons. These data come from a study of T cell repertoires in cytomegalovirus infection. CDR3 length equals 13 residues. V lost 5 bases and J 6 bases, leaving 14 bases between the germline ends. The germline gives CDR1 MNHNY, CDR2 SVGAGI (reference sequence). The sequence was collected from a human donor in good health (CMV status not recorded). Some clones in this sample may be carry-over from other donors' samples. The rearrangement links TRBV6-6 to TRBJ2-7; D gene ambiguous. Input material: PBMCs. CDR3 bases: TGTGCCAGCAGTCAGTACGGACGGATCGAGCAGTACTTC. It specifies CASSQYGRIEQYF.